This T cell receptor (beta chain) was captured in a study of cytotoxic CD8 clonotypes in ibrutinib-treated CLL. Study-level background: There were 11 relapsed/refractory patients and about 15 treatment-naive patients, and around 17 were IGHV unmutated. After median around 68 months, about 14 stayed in remission, about 12 progressed; responses roughly 24 partial, 2 complete.

Germline V CDR1 and CDR2: SGDLS, YYNGEE. The CDR3 is made up of 17 amino acids. Trimming cost V 4 bases and J 3 bases; bases outside gene matches: 13. TCRdb keeps only in-frame clones here, not all; method: immunoSEQ multiplex PCR. The table includes around 70,000 clones, about nine tenths detected once. Findings and limits, study-wide: At progression, clonality fell back toward baseline after rising at ibrutinib response.

Notes on this clone: Its antigen is undetermined.

The source is a human donor with chronic lymphocytic leukemia. The sample here was PBMCs, taken after 12 months of ibrutinib treatment. The chain employs TRBV9 and TRBJ2-3; 8 nucleotides align to TRBD1. The CDR3 sequence: CASSLSQGAASTDTQYF. CDR3 in DNA: TGTGCCAGCAGCTTAAGCCAGGGGGCGGCTTCAACAGATACGCAGTATTTT.